This is a list of T cell receptor beta chains from one sample in a study of identical twins. From the 5' RACE reads, TCRdb called clonotypes with MiXCR, one entry per CDR3 protein. The repertoire holds 1.5 million or so distinct CDR3 sequences, with about 32% as singletons. The sequencing sample was made of cord blood. These receptors came from a newborn girl in good health. The CDR3 runs from the conserved cysteine through the conserved F or W. The D gene is left open where the match is weak. Clone size appears in some rows only: once, few, many, or a class for an expanded clone.

cdr3_aa,cdr3_nt,v_call,j_call,d_call,clone_size
CASSTLWTSAEGYTF,TGTGCCAGCAGTACGTTGTGGACCTCCGCCGAGGGCTACACCTTC,TRBV6-1,TRBJ1-2,.,.
CASSPTWTVSGGATEAFF,TGCGCCAGCAGCCCGACATGGACCGTCTCAGGCGGAGCGACTGAAGCTTTCTTT,TRBV5-1,TRBJ1-1,.,.
CASSYPGRGVTEAFF,TGTGCCAGCAGTTATCCAGGCAGGGGTGTTACTGAAGCTTTCTTT,TRBV6-2/TRBV6-3,TRBJ1-1,.,few
CASTLAGVRSYNEQFF,TGTGCCAGCACCTTAGCGGGAGTTCGCTCCTACAATGAGCAGTTCTTC,TRBV4-2,TRBJ2-1,TRBD2,.
CASSFVPSGANVLTF,TGCGCCAGCAGCTTCGTCCCCTCTGGGGCCAACGTCCTGACTTTC,TRBV5-1,TRBJ2-6,.,.
CASSQPLGEAFF,TGTGCCAGCAGCCAACCGCTAGGTGAAGCTTTCTTT,TRBV3-1,TRBJ1-1,.,.
CASSGVSSPPHF,TGTGCCAGCTCCGGAGTCTCATCGCCCCCCCACTTT,TRBV2,TRBJ1-6,.,.
CASGIQGSYEQYF,TGTGCCAGCGGGATACAGGGATCCTACGAGCAGTACTTC,TRBV2,TRBJ2-7,.,.
CAISESGLLSSYEQYF,TGTGCCATCAGTGAGTCCGGACTCTTGAGCTCCTACGAGCAGTACTTC,TRBV10-3,TRBJ2-7,.,.
CSADLAGGADTQYF,TGCAGCGCCGACCTAGCGGGGGGGGCAGATACGCAGTATTTT,TRBV29-1,TRBJ2-3,TRBD2,.
CSARRAQGIHEQYF,TGCAGTGCTAGACGGGCACAGGGGATCCACGAGCAGTACTTC,TRBV20-1,TRBJ2-7,TRBD1,.
CASSIASSGANVLTF,TGTGCCAGTAGTATAGCGTCCTCTGGGGCCAACGTCCTGACTTTC,TRBV19,TRBJ2-6,.,few
CASSPGEASGNSEAFF,TGTGCCAGCAGCCCCGGGGAGGCGTCGGGTAACTCTGAAGCTTTCTTT,TRBV7-9,TRBJ1-1,.,.
CSTRLAGGPSSYNEQFF,TGCAGTACGAGACTAGCGGGAGGGCCGAGCTCCTACAATGAGCAGTTCTTC,TRBV20-1,TRBJ2-1,TRBD2,.
CSAISRGETQYF,TGCAGTGCTATATCGAGGGGGGAGACCCAGTACTTC,TRBV20-1,TRBJ2-5,.,few
CASSFVTNEKLFF,TGTGCCAGCAGTTTTGTAACTAATGAAAAACTGTTTTTT,TRBV12-3/TRBV12-4,TRBJ1-4,.,.
CSARVAAEHEQYF,TGCAGTGCTAGAGTAGCGGCGGAGCACGAGCAGTACTTC,TRBV20-1,TRBJ2-7,.,few
CASSHQGLAYEQYF,TGTGCCAGCAGTCACCAGGGGTTGGCCTACGAGCAGTACTTC,TRBV25-1,TRBJ2-7,.,many
CASSPAIYGYTF,TGTGCCAGCTCACCGGCCATCTATGGCTACACCTTC,TRBV18,TRBJ1-2,.,.
CASSRLKGAVYSPLHF,TGTGCCAGCAGTCGCCTAAAAGGGGCGGTTTATTCACCCCTCCACTTT,TRBV6-6,TRBJ1-6,.,.
CASSHSGRGTDTQYF,TGTGCCAGCAGCCACTCTGGTAGGGGCACAGATACGCAGTATTTT,TRBV4-2,TRBJ2-3,.,many
CSARGVFGTDTQYF,TGCAGTGCTAGAGGAGTTTTTGGCACAGATACGCAGTATTTT,TRBV20-1,TRBJ2-3,.,.
CASSQVVERGDNEQFF,TGCGCCAGCAGCCAAGTTGTCGAGCGGGGTGACAATGAGCAGTTCTTC,TRBV4-1,TRBJ2-1,TRBD2,.
CASSPLKSGQGAYGYTF,TGTGCCAGCAGTCCGTTAAAGTCCGGGCAGGGGGCTTATGGCTACACCTTC,TRBV27,TRBJ1-2,TRBD1,.
CASSQDPANTGETQYF,TGTGCCAGCAGCCAAGATCCGGCTAATACAGGGGAGACCCAGTACTTC,TRBV4-2,TRBJ2-5,.,.
CASSSGQGNGQFF,TGTGCCAGCAGTTCGGGACAGGGAAATGGGCAGTTCTTC,TRBV12-3/TRBV12-4,TRBJ2-1,TRBD1,.
CASSVESNQPQHF,TGTGCCAGCAGTGTAGAGAGCAATCAGCCCCAGCATTTT,TRBV2,TRBJ1-5,.,.
CASSLEWRDEQYF,TGTGCCAGCAGCTTAGAGTGGCGGGACGAGCAGTACTTC,TRBV7-6,TRBJ2-7,.,.
CSVESLAGVETQYF,TGCAGCGTTGAATCCCTAGCGGGAGTGGAGACCCAGTACTTC,TRBV29-1,TRBJ2-5,TRBD2,few
CASSFRWADTQYF,TGTGCCAGCAGCTTTAGGTGGGCAGATACGCAGTATTTT,TRBV7-2,TRBJ2-3,.,.
CARGGGWDEKLFF,TGCGCCAGGGGAGGGGGCTGGGATGAAAAACTGTTTTTT,TRBV10-2,TRBJ1-4,TRBD1,few
CASSIRASNQPQHF,TGTGCCAGTAGTATTCGTGCCAGCAATCAGCCCCAGCATTTT,TRBV19,TRBJ1-5,.,.
CASTNSGGGDTQYF,TGCGCCAGCACTAACAGCGGGGGTGGGGATACGCAGTATTTT,TRBV5-1,TRBJ2-3,TRBD2,few
CSVGTGTGNNEQFF,TGCAGCGTGGGTACCGGGACAGGGAACAATGAGCAGTTCTTC,TRBV29-1,TRBJ2-1,TRBD1,.
CASSQVRTPGEQFF,TGCGCCAGCAGCCAAGTGAGAACCCCGGGTGAGCAGTTCTTC,TRBV4-1,TRBJ2-1,.,.
CSASFRNSNQPQHF,TGCAGTGCTAGTTTTCGGAACAGCAATCAGCCCCAGCATTTT,TRBV20-1,TRBJ1-5,.,few
CASSPTPGPSTRDTQYF,TGCGCCAGCAGCCCGACCCCAGGCCCTTCTACCAGAGATACGCAGTATTTT,TRBV5-1,TRBJ2-3,.,many
CSVALDRDTQYF,TGCAGTGTCGCCCTTGATAGGGATACGCAGTATTTT,TRBV20-1,TRBJ2-3,.,many
CASSLLREAGNTIYF,TGTGCCAGCAGCTTACTTCGGGAAGCTGGAAACACCATATATTTT,TRBV11-2,TRBJ1-3,.,.
CAISRTSGSPYNEQFF,TGTGCCATCAGTCGCACTAGCGGGAGCCCGTACAATGAGCAGTTCTTC,TRBV10-3,TRBJ2-1,TRBD2,.
CASKLAEAGKNIQYF,TGTGCCAGCAAGCTAGCGGAGGCGGGCAAAAACATTCAGTACTTC,TRBV28,TRBJ2-4,TRBD2,.
CASSGGGIQPQHF,TGTGCCAGCTCAGGGGGTGGAATTCAGCCCCAGCATTTT,TRBV18,TRBJ1-5,.,few
CASSEFYSYGQYF,TGCGCCAGCAGTGAGTTTTACTCCTACGGGCAGTACTTC,TRBV10-2,TRBJ2-7,.,.
CASLKGGSGDTQYF,TGCGCCAGCCTCAAGGGAGGGTCGGGAGATACGCAGTATTTT,TRBV5-1,TRBJ2-3,TRBD2,once
CASSEAGGGGNTIYF,TGTGCCAGCAGTGAAGCTGGTGGTGGTGGAAACACCATATATTTT,TRBV6-1,TRBJ1-3,.,once
CNARTRDRVTDTQYF,TGCAATGCTAGGACCCGAGACAGGGTCACGGATACGCAGTATTTT,TRBV20-1,TRBJ2-3,TRBD1,.
CSASSGTDTRYF,TGCAGTGCTAGTTCGGGTACAGATACGCGGTATTTT,TRBV20-1,TRBJ2-3,.,once
CASSQEPTGVGDEQYF,TGTGCCAGCAGCCAAGAACCGACAGGGGTTGGGGACGAGCAGTACTTC,TRBV4-2,TRBJ2-7,TRBD1,few
CSAAGLAGVMANEQFF,TGCAGCGCTGCGGGACTAGCGGGAGTAATGGCCAATGAGCAGTTCTTC,TRBV29-1,TRBJ2-1,TRBD2,few
CGALAGGPLVRNEQFF,TGCGGGGCCCTAGCGGGAGGCCCTCTTGTTAGGAATGAGCAGTTCTTC,TRBV20-1,TRBJ2-1,TRBD2,.
CASSLRDRTNEKLFF,TGCGCCAGCAGCTTGAGGGACAGAACTAATGAAAAACTGTTTTTT,TRBV5-1,TRBJ1-4,TRBD1,.
CASSRIGVNNSPLHF,TGTGCCAGCAGCCGTATCGGGGTTAATAATTCACCCCTCCACTTT,TRBV28,TRBJ1-6,.,.
CAGKSGRGFNEQYF,TGTGCCGGGAAAAGCGGGAGAGGTTTCAATGAGCAGTACTTC,TRBV6-1,TRBJ2-7,TRBD2,.
CASSSAPGGGGANVLTF,TGTGCCAGCAGTTCCGCTCCAGGGGGAGGTGGGGCCAACGTCCTGACTTTC,TRBV28,TRBJ2-6,.,few